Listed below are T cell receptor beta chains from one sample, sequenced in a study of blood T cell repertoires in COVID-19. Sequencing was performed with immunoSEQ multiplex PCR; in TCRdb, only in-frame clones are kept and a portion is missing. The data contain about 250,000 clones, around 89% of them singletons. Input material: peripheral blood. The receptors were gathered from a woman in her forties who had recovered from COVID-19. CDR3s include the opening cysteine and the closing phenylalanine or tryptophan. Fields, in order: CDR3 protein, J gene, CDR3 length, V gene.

CDR3aa: CASSPGTANEKLFF
j_gene: TRBJ1-4
len: 14
v_gene: TRBV18

CDR3aa: CASSPSRGAGELFF
j_gene: TRBJ2-2
len: 14
v_gene: TRBV9

CDR3aa: CASSLEVQGPRIQYF
j_gene: TRBJ2-4
len: 15
v_gene: TRBV5-1

CDR3aa: CATRQGVNEQFF
j_gene: TRBJ2-1
len: 12
v_gene: TRBV6-5

CDR3aa: CATSRDPNEQFF
j_gene: TRBJ2-1
len: 12
v_gene: TRBV15

CDR3aa: CATSRGGGTEAFF
j_gene: TRBJ1-1
len: 13
v_gene: TRBV15

CDR3aa: CASSPRTGNGYTF
j_gene: TRBJ1-2
len: 13
v_gene: TRBV21-1

CDR3aa: CATRGPSGRAYNEQFF
j_gene: TRBJ2-1
len: 16
v_gene: TRBV15

CDR3aa: CASRSSYNEQFF
j_gene: TRBJ2-1
len: 12
v_gene: TRBV9

CDR3aa: CASSERWGPNQETQYF
j_gene: TRBJ2-5
len: 16
v_gene: TRBV25-1

CDR3aa: CASSLGLAAGGQYF
j_gene: TRBJ2-3
len: 14
v_gene: TRBV5-6

CDR3aa: CASSHDRDSAQTGELFF
j_gene: TRBJ2-2
len: 17
v_gene: TRBV4-1

CDR3aa: CASSFPIPGTGGGGYTF
j_gene: TRBJ1-2
len: 17
v_gene: TRBV13

CDR3aa: CASSPAGGRTDTQYF
j_gene: TRBJ2-3
len: 15
v_gene: TRBV7-3

CDR3aa: CAWSVGPYQETQYF
j_gene: TRBJ2-5
len: 14
v_gene: TRBV30

CDR3aa: CASSLAGTAPNTEAFF
j_gene: TRBJ1-1
len: 16
v_gene: TRBV7-9

CDR3aa: CASSLGGLGETQYF
j_gene: TRBJ2-5
len: 14
v_gene: TRBV11-3

CDR3aa: CASRRAMNTEAFF
j_gene: TRBJ1-1
len: 13
v_gene: TRBV27

CDR3aa: CASKEVGPNYGYTF
j_gene: TRBJ1-2
len: 14
v_gene: TRBV28

CDR3aa: CASSVAASGYNEQFF
j_gene: TRBJ2-1
len: 15
v_gene: TRBV9

CDR3aa: CARSLVPAPGNNEQFF
j_gene: TRBJ2-1
len: 16
v_gene: TRBV5-3

CDR3aa: CASSQWGGLAGVTDTQYF
j_gene: TRBJ2-3
len: 18
v_gene: TRBV4-3

CDR3aa: CASTGGTYEQYF
j_gene: TRBJ2-7
len: 12
v_gene: TRBV12-3/TRBV12-4

CDR3aa: CASGQGGVSYEQYF
j_gene: TRBJ2-7
len: 14
v_gene: TRBV5-1

CDR3aa: CASSLGSGYNEQFF
j_gene: TRBJ2-1
len: 14
v_gene: TRBV5-8

CDR3aa: CASSGGLAGGRAYNEQFF
j_gene: TRBJ2-1
len: 18
v_gene: TRBV5-4

CDR3aa: CASSLQGQGRGEKLFF
j_gene: TRBJ1-4
len: 16
v_gene: TRBV13

CDR3aa: CASSMGSSGATYEQYF
j_gene: TRBJ2-7
len: 16
v_gene: TRBV19

CDR3aa: CASRPTGGPTSSEAFF
j_gene: TRBJ1-1
len: 16
v_gene: TRBV6-4

CDR3aa: CAWSPGREGGYTF
j_gene: TRBJ1-2
len: 13
v_gene: TRBV30

CDR3aa: CASSQGAGGELFF
j_gene: TRBJ2-2
len: 13
v_gene: TRBV7-2

CDR3aa: CASSPTGTRGAEQFF
j_gene: TRBJ2-1
len: 15
v_gene: TRBV14

CDR3aa: CAIKGTDSGNTIYF
j_gene: TRBJ1-3
len: 14
v_gene: TRBV10-3

CDR3aa: CASSLVPGNPQNIQYF
j_gene: TRBJ2-4
len: 16
v_gene: TRBV5-1

CDR3aa: CASSLGTSGYNEQFF
j_gene: TRBJ2-1
len: 15
v_gene: TRBV5-1

CDR3aa: CASSARRVDRGHGYGYTF
j_gene: TRBJ1-2
len: 18
v_gene: TRBV7-2

CDR3aa: CATSQGARETQYF
j_gene: TRBJ2-5
len: 13
v_gene: TRBV24-1

CDR3aa: CASRPLGAANEKLFF
j_gene: TRBJ1-4
len: 15
v_gene: TRBV25-1

CDR3aa: CASSLQAGPNQPQHF
j_gene: TRBJ1-5
len: 15
v_gene: TRBV5-6

CDR3aa: CASSVGDRGYEQYF
j_gene: TRBJ2-7
len: 14
v_gene: TRBV9

CDR3aa: CASVPGRWGNTIYF
j_gene: TRBJ1-3
len: 14
v_gene: TRBV6-5

CDR3aa: CASSLVRGDEQFF
j_gene: TRBJ2-1
len: 13
v_gene: TRBV12-3/TRBV12-4

CDR3aa: CASSGDRGASGSGFF
j_gene: TRBJ2-1
len: 15
v_gene: TRBV5-6

CDR3aa: CASSYGHQPQHF
j_gene: TRBJ1-5
len: 12
v_gene: TRBV6-2/TRBV6-3

CDR3aa: CASSQVRVAGAFF
j_gene: TRBJ1-1
len: 13
v_gene: TRBV3-1/TRBV3-2

CDR3aa: CASSDSRRRSTF
j_gene: TRBJ1-2
len: 12
v_gene: TRBV6-4

CDR3aa: CASSIGPVSSYEQYF
j_gene: TRBJ2-7
len: 15
v_gene: TRBV19

CDR3aa: CASSPPGQAFEKLFF
j_gene: TRBJ1-4
len: 15
v_gene: TRBV5-1

CDR3aa: CASSQDPWTSGSSQFF
j_gene: TRBJ2-1
len: 16
v_gene: TRBV4-1

CDR3aa: CAWSVLGYNEQFF
j_gene: TRBJ2-1
len: 13
v_gene: TRBV30

CDR3aa: CASTLAGTGRETQYF
j_gene: TRBJ2-5
len: 15
v_gene: TRBV5-1

CDR3aa: CAISEAGTLDQPQHF
j_gene: TRBJ1-5
len: 15
v_gene: TRBV10-3

CDR3aa: CASSRLAGKAEAFF
j_gene: TRBJ1-1
len: 14
v_gene: TRBV5-6

CDR3aa: CASSPSLGRGSNNEQFF
j_gene: TRBJ2-1
len: 17
v_gene: TRBV14